Ten or more counts support the clone carrying this T cell receptor (beta chain). Its antigen is undetermined. Breast cancer patients provided tissue from their axillary draining lymph nodes. This specimen belongs to a study of breast tumors, draining lymph nodes, adjacent tissues. The study's findings and limits: Tumor repertoires ranked between lymph nodes and nontumor tissue in diversity, with V and J gene preferences. Luminal-like breast cancer showed significantly greater tumor-nontumor repertoire similarity than basal-like breast cancer did. The lymph node origin of tumor T cells was framed as consistent with a hypothesis, not demonstrated.

TCRdb reprocessed the multiplex PCR reads via MiXCR and lists one record per CDR3 protein. The sample consists of approximately 280,000 distinct CDR3 sequences, about 30% of them appearing once. With 6 bases removed from V and 1 base from J, the gap between germline ends came to 13 bases. There are 15 residues in the CDR3. Germline loops: CDR1 SNHLY, CDR2 FYNNEI. Sequencing input: axillary lymph node tissue. This rearrangement joins TRBV2 to TRBJ1-5, with unresolved D. This clonotype originated in a female donor with breast cancer. Some clones in this sample may be carry-over from other donors' samples. The CDR3 DNA follows: TGTGCCAGCAGCTCCACGGAAACGAGCAATCAGCCCCAGCATTTT. Translating it yields CASSSTETSNQPQHF.